What follows describes a single T cell receptor (beta chain). Germline V gives CDR1 DFQATT, CDR2 SNEGSKA (reference sequence). The trim removed 4 bases at V and 4 bases at J, leaving 3 bases unmatched. The CDR3 totals 15 residues. Genomic DNA was employed as the template in profiling TCR beta VDJ and CDR3. TCRdb itself ran the reads through MiXCR, one entry per CDR3 protein. Among some 190,000 distinct CDR3 sequences, around 59% were seen once, and the ten largest hold approximately 15%. The sample comes from a study of CD8+CD57+ T cells in acquired aplastic anemia. The V gene is TRBV20-1, the J gene TRBJ2-3, with 15 nucleotides matching TRBD2. Sequencing was done on a sample of sorted CD4+, CD8+, or CD8+CD57+ T cells (not recorded which) from PBMCs. This receptor was identified in a human donor in good health, serving as a control. The CDR3 DNA reads as TGCAGTGCTAAAGGACTAGCGGGGGGGCCAGATACGCAGTATTTT. Translation: CSAKGLAGGPDTQYF.